The 20 T cell receptor beta chains in this list originate from one sample, sequenced in a study of naive and memory T cell subsets. Documented treatment: skin biopsy from PPD injection site in Mantoux-positive individual. The library had UMIs added by 3' ligation of an oligonucleotide to TCR cDNA. Four PCR rounds used nested alpha and beta constant region primers plus the SP2 primer. Each CDR3 protein is one row after TCRdb ran MiXCR on the UMI-ligation and nested PCR reads. The data show about 37,000 distinct CDR3 sequences, roughly 9.6% seen once. Specimen: skin, collected from a tuberculin skin test site. The receptors were gathered from an adult in good health.

In this sample, this clonotype turned up a few times. The chain combines TRBV20-1 with TRBJ2-1, with TRBD2 matching 8 bases. This CDR3 region has 15 residues. Germline V gene data show CDR1 as DFQATT and CDR2 as SNEGSKA (reference sequence). V trimming: 1 base; J trimming: 7 bases; junction bases outside the gene matches: 9. The CDR3 DNA follows: TGCAGTGCTAGAGGAAATTGGGCGGGAGGAAATGAGCAGTTCTTC. Translation gives CSARGNWAGGNEQFF.

This clonotype was recorded at least ten times. The V gene is TRBV20-1, the J gene TRBJ2-7, with 11 positions matching TRBD2. Germline V gene lookup returns CDR1 DFQATT and CDR2 SNEGSKA (reference sequence). The CDR3 covers 16 residues. V shed 0 bases and J 4 bases; nucleotides not matched to a gene: 8. The CDR3 region is CSAREILAGATYEQYF. CDR3 bases: TGCAGTGCTAGAGAGATACTAGCGGGAGCAACGTACGAGCAGTACTTC.

This clonotype was observed a handful of times. Being one base from a much bigger clone, this may be a read error. The rearrangement joins TRBV19 to TRBJ1-2, with D unresolved. From germline, CDR1 is LNHDA and CDR2 SQIVND (reference sequence). CDR3 length: 15 residues. The V end lost 5 bases, the J end lost 6 bases, and 19 bases lay between the germline ends. CDR3 loop: CASSLRTTRWDGYTF. Here the CDR3 DNA reads TGTGCCAGTAGTCTGCGGACTACTAGATGGGATGGCTACACCTTC.

This clonotype was observed many times. The chain couples TRBV20-1 to TRBJ1-2; 9 bases align to TRBD1. The CDR3 is made up of 19 amino acids. Germline-derived CDR1 and CDR2 are DFQATT and SNEGSKA (reference sequence). Trimming took 1 base from V and 0 from J; bases not matched to a gene: 15. The CDR3 DNA is TGCAGTGCTAGAGCAATCACCGGGACAGGGTACCGGACTAACTATGGCTACACCTTC. Protein sequence: CSARAITGTGYRTNYGYTF.

This clonotype appeared many times. This chain links TRBV28 with TRBJ2-6; possibly TRBD1 or TRBD2 for D (5 bases each). V lost 10 bases to trimming and J lost 0 bases, with 19 bases between them. The germline V gene has CDR1 MDHEN and CDR2 SYDVKM. This CDR3 comprises 17 residues. The CDR3 is CATTRAGMVSGANVLTF. The DNA for the CDR3 is TGTGCCACCACGAGGGCAGGGATGGTCTCTGGGGCCAACGTCCTGACTTTC. Based on the CDR3 plus reference TRBV28 and TRBJ2-6, the full variable domain is DVKVTQSSRYLVKRTGEKVFLECVQDMDHENMFWYRQDPGLGLRLIYFSYDVKMKEKGDIPEGYSVSREKKERFSLILESASTNQTSMYLCATTRAGMVSGANVLTFGAGSRLTVL.

This clonotype was recorded a few times. The rearrangement joins TRBV6-2 or TRBV6-3 to TRBJ1-6; a possible D gene is TRBD1 (6 bases). This CDR3 contains 15 residues. V lost 4 bases and J 5 bases, leaving 12 bases between the germline ends. Germline CDR1 reads MNHEY; CDR2 reads SVGEGT. CDR3 in amino acids: CASSLSGQNNSPLHF. In nucleotides, the CDR3 is TGTGCCAGCAGTTTGAGCGGACAGAATAATTCACCCCTCCACTTT.

This clonotype occurred many times. This rearrangement joins TRBV25-1 to TRBJ1-3; 7 bases agree with TRBD1. V was clipped by 4 bases and J by 4 bases; unmatched bases: 4. Germline V gene lookup returns CDR1 MGHDK and CDR2 SYGVNS. The CDR3 consists of 14 residues. The DNA for the CDR3 is TGTGCCAGCAGTGTGACAGGGCTCGGAAACACCATATATTTT. Translating it yields CASSVTGLGNTIYF.

This clonotype was picked up many times. The chain employs TRBV7-9 and TRBJ2-2; D call uncertain. The CDR3 sequence is 13 residues long. The germline V gene has CDR1 SEHNR and CDR2 FQNEAQ (reference sequence). V was shortened by 5 bases and J by 9 bases, with 13 bases between the two germline ends. The CDR3 region is CASSPREAWELFF. The CDR3 DNA reads TGTGCCAGCAGCCCCCGAGAGGCCTGGGAGCTGTTTTTT. Filled out from reference TRBV7-9 and TRBJ2-2, the complete variable domain reads DTGVSQNPRHKITKRGQNVTFRCDPISEHNRLYWYRQTLGQGPEFLTYFQNEAQLEKSRLLSDRFSAERPKGSFSTLEIQRTEQGDSAMYLCASSPREAWELFFGEGSRLTVL.

By frequency in the sample, this clonotype is medium-sized. This rearrangement joins TRBV27 to TRBJ2-3; weak D call: TRBD2 (5 bases). V shed 1 base and J shed 4 bases, with 12 bases lying between them. CDR1 and CDR2 from the germline V gene are MNHEY and SMNVEV (reference sequence). The length of the CDR3 is 15 residues. The CDR3 coding sequence is TGTGCCAGCAGTTTATTGTCGAGGGAGTCAGATACGCAGTATTTT. Its protein is CASSLLSRESDTQYF.

This clonotype was recorded many times. The chain recombines TRBV5-1 with TRBJ1-4, with 9 bases aligning to TRBD1. The CDR3 has 16 residues. The germline V gene encodes CDR1 SGHRS and CDR2 YFSETQ. Trimming cost V 4 bases and J 7 bases; bases outside gene matches: 11. CDR3 in DNA: TGCGCCAGCAGCCCCGGGACAGGGAGTCGGAGTGAAAAACTGTTTTTT. Encoded protein: CASSPGTGSRSEKLFF.

In the case of this clonotype: A much bigger clone sits one base away, suggesting this may be a read error. The chain couples TRBV29-1 to TRBJ1-1, with D hard to call. Trimming took 0 bases from V and 1 from J, leaving 9 bases between them. Germline assignment: CDR1 SQVTM and CDR2 ANQGSEA. The CDR3 covers 14 residues. The CDR3 nucleotides read TGCAGCGTTGAAGAGATTGGTAGGAACACTGAAGCTTTCTTT. Protein: CSVEEIGRNTEAFF. The variable domain in full, completed from reference TRBV29-1 and TRBJ1-1, reads SAVISQKPSRDICQRGTSLTIQCQVDSQVTMMFWYRQQPGQSLTLIATANQGSEATYESGFVIDKFPISRPNLTFSTLTVSNMSPEDSSIYLCSVEEIGRNTEAFFGQGTRLTVV.

This chain joins TRBV6-6 and TRBJ2-1; TRBD2 is a possible D gene (5 bases). Trimming took 6 bases from V and 5 from J, leaving 14 bases between them. This CDR3 is 14 amino acids long. The germline V gene has CDR1 MNHNY and CDR2 SVGAGI (reference sequence). In DNA form, the CDR3 reads TGTGCCAGCAGCCCAGGACTGGGGAACAATGAGCAGTTCTTC. It translates to CASSPGLGNNEQFF.

This clonotype was recorded at least ten times. V and J are TRBV5-1 and TRBJ1-1; tentatively, D is TRBD1 (6 bases). The CDR3 has 17 amino acids. Trimming pared 3 bases from V and 5 bases from J, leaving 23 bases between. CDR1 is SGHRS, CDR2 YFSETQ, per germline. DNA for the CDR3: TGCGCCAGCAGCTCCCTACCCCGACAGGTAGTCGCTACTGAAGCTTTCTTT. Amino acid sequence: CASSSLPRQVVATEAFF.

There are a few counts of this clonotype. V usage is TRBV7-3 and J usage is TRBJ2-2; D might be TRBD1 (5 bases). The V gene lost 10 bases and the J gene lost 0 bases, with 12 bases spanning the gap. Germline V CDR1 and CDR2: SGHTA, FQGTGA. This CDR3 comprises 14 residues. CDR3 coding DNA: TGTGCCACAGGGCGCGGATCGAACACCGGGGAGCTGTTTTTT. Encoded protein: CATGRGSNTGELFF.

The table lists this clonotype with a few counts. J is TRBJ1-5 and V is TRBV20-1; D possibly corresponds to TRBD1 (6 bases). Germline values: CDR1 DFQATT, CDR2 SNEGSKA (reference sequence). The CDR3 contains 15 residues. With 3 bases removed from V and 5 bases from J, the gap between germline ends came to 17 bases. The CDR3 DNA follows: TGCAGTGCTAGTGGGGGGGCGGGGTCGCATCAGCCCCAGCATTTT. Translated, it gives CSASGGAGSHQPQHF.

For this clonotype: This may be a read error, as it is one base from a much larger clone. This rearrangement joins TRBV12-3 or TRBV12-4 to TRBJ2-1; D is uncertain. The CDR3 loop spans 17 amino acids. The V end lost 3 bases, the J end lost 5 bases, and 20 bases lay between the germline ends. The CDR3 nucleotides read TGTGCCAGCAGTTTTACGGCCTCGGCACGTTCCCACAATGAGCAGTTCTTC. Translated, it gives CASSFTASARSHNEQFF.

This clonotype was counted ten times or more. This chain connects TRBV7-8 to TRBJ2-1; TRBD1 is a possible D gene (6 bases). The germline gives CDR1 SGHVS, CDR2 FQNEAQ. Trimming cost V 6 bases and J 8 bases, with 20 bases left between them. This CDR3 is 15 amino acids long. CDR3 loop: CASSHSAGKGDEQFF. The CDR3 DNA follows: TGTGCCAGCAGTCACTCCGCCGGGAAGGGGGATGAGCAGTTCTTC.

This clonotype was counted ten times or more. The chain employs TRBV20-1 and TRBJ2-5, with 10 bases lining up with TRBD2. Germline V lookup: CDR1 DFQATT, CDR2 SNEGSKA (reference sequence). This CDR3 is built from 14 residues. J lost 7 bases, V lost 5 bases, and 10 bases had no gene match. The CDR3 sequence: CSAAERGGRGTQYF. The CDR3 region has the DNA TGCAGTGCTGCGGAGCGGGGGGGCCGAGGGACCCAGTACTTC.

This sequence joins TRBV15 and TRBJ1-4; 8 bases match TRBD1. V dropped 5 bases and J dropped 8; count of bases not matched to a gene: 7. CDR1 is LNHNV, CDR2 YYDKDF, per germline (reference sequence). This CDR3 spans 14 amino acids. CDR3 in DNA: TGTGCCACCAGCCTAGGGACAGGCGGGGAAAAACTGTTTTTT. The encoded protein is CATSLGTGGEKLFF. The entire variable domain, with the rest obtained from reference TRBV15 and TRBJ1-4, is as follows: DAMVIQNPRYQVTQFGKPVTLSCSQTLNHNVMYWYQQKSSQAPKLLFHYYDKDFNNEADTPDNFQSRRPNTSFCFLDIRSPGLGDTAMYLCATSLGTGGEKLFFGSGTQLSVL.

This clonotype came up a few times. The V gene is TRBV5-1, the J gene TRBJ2-7; perhaps TRBD2 as D (5 bases). The CDR3 is 15 amino acids. Germline-derived CDR1 and CDR2 are SGHRS and YFSETQ. The V end was cut by 0 bases, the J end by 2 bases, with 12 bases between. The CDR3 nucleotides are TGCGCCAGCAGCTTGGTAGGAGGAGACGCCTACGAGCAGTACTTC. It codes for CASSLVGGDAYEQYF. The variable domain in full, with the rest retrieved from reference TRBV5-1 and TRBJ2-7, is KAGVTQTPRYLIKTRGQQVTLSCSPISGHRSVSWYQQTPGQGLQFLFEYFSETQRNKGNFPGRFSGRQFSNSRSEMNVSTLELGDSALYLCASSLVGGDAYEQYFGPGTRLTVT.